Given below is one T cell receptor (beta chain) in context. Its antigen is unknown. A second PCR of about 7 to 12 cycles used a sample-barcoded 5' primer and a J-beta primer mix. A single record per CDR3 protein comes from TCRdb applying MiXCR to the 5' RACE reads. The sample shows around 1,900,000 distinct CDR3 sequences, approximately 39% of them seen only once. The sample is drawn from a study of blood T cells in healthy people across ages. Looking at the study overall: Capture via template switching afforded approximately one barcoded beta molecule per two T cells. Overall study results and limits: TCR beta diversity per million T cells fell roughly linearly with age.

Donors ranged from about 6 to 95 years old and were healthy Caucasians in Russia. Germline CDR1 and CDR2: MNHEY and SMNVEV (reference sequence). The CDR3 spans 16 residues. V shed 5 bases, J shed 5 bases, and the junction held 14 bases outside the gene matches. This TCR came from a human donor in good health. The sequencing input was blood. The chain has TRBV27 and TRBJ2-7, with TRBD2 identical over 8 bases. CDR3 sequence reads: CASSPTGTSITHEQYF. The CDR3 DNA reads TGTGCCAGCAGTCCAACCGGGACTAGTATCACCCACGAGCAGTACTTC.